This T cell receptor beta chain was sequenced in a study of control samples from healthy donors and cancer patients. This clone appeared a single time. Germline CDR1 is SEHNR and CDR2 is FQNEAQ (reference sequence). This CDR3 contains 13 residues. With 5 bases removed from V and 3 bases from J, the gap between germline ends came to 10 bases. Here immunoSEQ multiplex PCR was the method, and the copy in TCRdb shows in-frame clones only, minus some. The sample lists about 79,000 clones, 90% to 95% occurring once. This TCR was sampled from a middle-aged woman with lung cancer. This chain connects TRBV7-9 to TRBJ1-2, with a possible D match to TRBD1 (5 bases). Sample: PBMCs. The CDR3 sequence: CASSQGQDYGYTF. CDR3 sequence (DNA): TGTGCCAGCAGCCAGGGCCAGGACTATGGCTACACCTTC.